This T cell receptor beta chain was identified in a study of glioma-infiltrating T cells after dendritic cell vaccination. Study details: Autologous tumor lysate-pulsed dendritic cell vaccination was given between the early 2000s and the early 2010s. At biweekly intervals, patients got three intradermal dendritic cell vaccine injections.

Time point reported: after dendritic cell vaccination, including at tumor progression/relapse. V was trimmed by 3 bases and J by 1 base, leaving 15 bases between them. From germline, CDR1 is KGHSH and CDR2 LQKENI. The CDR3 spans 16 residues. Up to 2 ug genomic DNA was used for TCRB CDR3 amplification. Only in-frame clones appear in the TCRdb table, and some are missing; sequencing was by immunoSEQ multiplex PCR. The sample yields about 99,000 clones, less than 90% seen once. This chain uses TRBV18 with TRBJ1-1; D is undetermined. This receptor was obtained from a human donor with glioblastoma. Sample: blood, taken after dendritic cell vaccination. The CDR3 region is CASSPREQYKNTEAFF. CDR3 DNA: TGTGCCAGCTCACCCCGAGAACAGTATAAGAACACTGAAGCTTTCTTT.